The 14 T cell receptor beta chains below come from one sample, sequenced in a study of cytomegalovirus exposure and HLA in healthy donors. 13 Jbeta primers and 60 Vbeta primers were used for the PCR. Some clones are missing from TCRdb's copy, which holds only in-frame ones; the method was immunoSEQ multiplex PCR. The table lists over 80,000 clones, 60% to 75% of them singletons, with under 3% in the top ten. The sequenced sample was PBMCs. These TCRs come from a female donor in good health and CMV-seropositive.

This rearrangement joins TRBV5-4 to TRBJ2-5; TRBD2 matches at 9 bases. The V and J ends lost 2 bases and 1 base, in that order; junction bases with no gene match: 6. Germline V gene sequence: CDR1 SGHNT, CDR2 YYREEE (reference sequence). The CDR3 sequence is 16 residues long. CDR3 sequence (DNA): TGTGCCAGCAGCTTTAAGCGGGAGGCACGCCAAGAGACCCAGTACTTC. Protein: CASSFKREARQETQYF.

The chain carries TRBV6-6 and TRBJ2-3; D remains ambiguous. V lost 5 bases and J 5 bases, leaving 14 bases between the germline ends. The germline gives CDR1 MNHNY, CDR2 SVGAGI (reference sequence). This CDR3 contains 14 residues. CDR3 loop: CASSQAAIVDTQYF. CDR3 in DNA: TGTGCCAGCAGTCAAGCCGCGATCGTAGATACGCAGTATTTT.

A single count supports this clone. The chain carries TRBV10-3 and TRBJ2-7; 11 bases line up with TRBD2. The CDR3 contains 15 residues. The germline gives CDR1 ENHRY, CDR2 SYGVKD. The trim removed 6 bases at V and 0 bases at J, leaving 4 bases unmatched. As DNA, the CDR3 is TGTGCCATCAGGGCCGGGACTAGCGGCTCCTACGAGCAGTACTTC. It yields the protein CAIRAGTSGSYEQYF.

This chain uses TRBV4-3 with TRBJ1-6; TRBD1 matches 8 bases. In germline, CDR1 is LGHNA, CDR2 YSLEER. The CDR3 totals 15 residues. V lost 0 bases to trimming and J lost 8 bases; unmatched junction nucleotides: 3. For the CDR3, the DNA is TGCGCCAGCAGCCAAGATACAGGGGGTGATTCACCCCTCCACTTT. It translates to CASSQDTGGDSPLHF.

The chain recombines TRBV28 with TRBJ1-2, with TRBD1 as a possible D gene (6 bases). CDR1 MDHEN and CDR2 SYDVKM come from the germline V gene. Between the trimmed V and J ends, which lost 4 bases and 8 bases, there was a span of 11 bases. This CDR3 has 12 amino acids. In DNA, the CDR3 is TGTGCCAGCAGTTCAAAAAGGGGGGGCTACACCTTC. It yields the protein CASSSKRGGYTF.

V and J are TRBV7-8 and TRBJ2-7; D is ambiguous. There are 12 residues in the CDR3. Germline CDR1 SGHVS, CDR2 FQNEAQ. Trimming took off 5 bases at V and 6 bases at J, with 11 bases between the two ends. This CDR3 is CASSPNAVEQYF. The DNA of the CDR3 is TGTGCCAGCAGCCCTAACGCTGTCGAGCAGTACTTC.

The chain recombines TRBV10-3 with TRBJ2-7, with D possibly matching TRBD1 (6 bases). Germline V gene data show CDR1 as ENHRY and CDR2 as SYGVKD. V gave up 2 bases and J gave up 10 bases, with 12 bases separating them. This CDR3 has 12 amino acids. CDR3 sequence: CAISETQGSQYF. Written as DNA, the CDR3 is TGTGCCATCAGTGAGACTCAGGGGAGTCAGTACTTC.

There are a few counts of this clone. Other nucleotide sequences from this sample produce the same CDR3. This sequence joins TRBV7-9 and TRBJ1-3; D gene uncertain. Trimming took off 5 bases at V and 4 bases at J, with 12 bases between the two ends. CDR1 SEHNR and CDR2 FQNEAQ come from the germline V gene (reference sequence). This CDR3 is 14 amino acids long. CDR3 sequence: CASSLLGAGNTIYF. CDR3 coding DNA: TGTGCCAGCAGCCTCCTCGGTGCGGGAAACACCATATATTTT. The full variable domain, in which reference TRBV7-9 and TRBJ1-3 provide the parts outside the CDR3, is DTGVSQNPRHKITKRGQNVTFRCDPISEHNRLYWYRQTLGQGPEFLTYFQNEAQLEKSRLLSDRFSAERPKGSFSTLEIQRTEQGDSAMYLCASSLLGAGNTIYFGEGSWLTVV.

This clone was seen only once. The chain uses TRBV7-6 and TRBJ2-1, with 11 nucleotides matching TRBD2. V lost 5 bases, J lost 15 bases, and 18 bases stayed unmatched. There are 16 residues in the CDR3. Per germline, CDR1 SGHVS and CDR2 FNYEAQ. The CDR3 DNA reads as TGTGCCAGCAGCCCTCTCCAGGGACTAGCGGAGGCGGTACGGTTCTTC. This translates into CASSPLQGLAEAVRFF.

The chain employs TRBV9 and TRBJ1-5; D is unresolved. The CDR3 spans 15 residues. The germline CDR1 and CDR2 sequences are SGDLS and YYNGEE. Trimming cost V 3 bases and J 0 bases, with 10 bases left between them. The CDR3 DNA sequence: TGTGCCAGCAGCGCCCGGGAGGGTAGCAATCAGCCCCAGCATTTT. It yields the protein CASSAREGSNQPQHF. Based on the CDR3 plus reference TRBV9 and TRBJ1-5, the full variable domain is DSGVTQTPKHLITATGQRVTLRCSPRSGDLSVYWYQQSLDQGLQFLIQYYNGEERAKGNILERFSAQQFPDLHSELNLSSLELGDSALYFCASSAREGSNQPQHFGDGTRLSIL.

The CDR3: CATSRDLAGDNEQFF. The CDR3 DNA is TGTGCCACCAGCAGAGATCTAGCGGGAGACAATGAGCAGTTCTTC. The V call is TRBV15, the J call TRBJ2-1; 10 bases agree with TRBD2. Germline assignment: CDR1 LNHNV and CDR2 YYDKDF (reference sequence). Germline trimming cut 0 bases from V and 5 bases from J; bases unmatched to any gene: 1. The length of the CDR3 is 15 residues.

The sample holds one count of this clone. This chain joins TRBV7-2 and TRBJ1-1; D unresolved. V was clipped by 1 base and J by 3 bases, with 18 bases between them. This CDR3 region has 17 residues. Germline V gene data show CDR1 as SGHTA and CDR2 as FQGNSA. The CDR3 spells CASSLGRMEGGDTEAFF. The DNA of the CDR3 is TGTGCCAGCAGCTTAGGACGAATGGAGGGAGGCGACACTGAAGCTTTCTTT.

V and J are TRBV28 and TRBJ1-3; perhaps TRBD1 as D (5 bases). Germline loops: CDR1 MDHEN, CDR2 SYDVKM. CDR3 size: 15 residues. V lost 0 bases to trimming and J lost 0 bases, with 6 bases between them. The CDR3 DNA sequence: TGTGCCAGCAGTTTATGGGACAACTCTGGAAACACCATATATTTT. It specifies CASSLWDNSGNTIYF.

There are a few counts of this clone. The chain uses TRBV28 and TRBJ2-7; 8 positions match TRBD2. V lost 8 bases and J lost 0; bases outside the gene matches: 9. Germline values: CDR1 MDHEN, CDR2 SYDVKM. The CDR3 runs to 15 residues. CDR3 residues: CASSRGGRLSYEQYF. In nucleotides, the CDR3 is TGTGCCAGCTCCCGGGGGGGGCGCCTCTCCTACGAGCAGTACTTC.